These 8 T cell receptor beta chains were all obtained from the same sample, sequenced in a study of CD8+ T cells in alopecia areata. In each case, RNA was isolated and then reverse transcribed into cDNA as the sequencing template. Libraries were prepared by immunoSEQ multiplex PCR; TCRdb keeps only in-frame clonotypes and omits some of them. The table lists about 210,000 clones, over 40% of them singletons. Treatment indicated: oral pan-JAK inhibitor, 5-10 mg twice daily. This specimen consisted of CD4+ T cells sorted from blood, obtained at approximately week 37, from a patient treated with tofacitinib. The origin of the receptors is a human donor with alopecia areata.

The CDR3 protein is CASSLGYSSYEQYF. Written as DNA, the CDR3 is TGCGCCAGCAGCTTGGGATATAGCTCCTACGAGCAGTACTTC. This chain joins TRBV5-1 and TRBJ2-7, with no clear D. The CDR3 length is 14 residues. Trimming removed 0 bases from V and 0 bases from J, with 7 bases in between. The V gene's germline CDR1 is SGHRS and CDR2 YFSETQ. Using reference TRBV5-1 and TRBJ2-7 for the parts outside the CDR3, the full variable domain is KAGVTQTPRYLIKTRGQQVTLSCSPISGHRSVSWYQQTPGQGLQFLFEYFSETQRNKGNFPGRFSGRQFSNSRSEMNVSTLELGDSALYLCASSLGYSSYEQYFGPGTRLTVT.

This clone was seen more than once but under ten times. The rearrangement uses TRBV5-8 and TRBJ1-4; the match to TRBD1 covers 8 bases. Germline CDR1 is SGHTS and CDR2 is YDEGEE. The CDR3 loop spans 15 amino acids. After removal of 4 bases from V and 4 bases from J, the junction contained 6 bases not matched to a gene. The CDR3 coding sequence is TGTGCCAGCAGCCGCGGACAGGGTGGTAATGAAAAACTGTTTTTT. It specifies CASSRGQGGNEKLFF. The entire variable domain, with the rest obtained from reference TRBV5-8 and TRBJ1-4, is as follows: EAGVTQSPTHLIKTRGQQATLRCSPISGHTSVYWYQQALGLGLQFLLWYDEGEERNRGNFPPRFSGRQFPNYSSELNVNALELEDSALYLCASSRGQGGNEKLFFGSGTQLSVL.

The rearrangement joins TRBV30 to TRBJ2-1; TRBD2 agrees at 15 bases. Germline CDR1 and CDR2: GTSNPN and SVGIG (reference sequence). CDR3 length: 17 residues. V trimming: 5 bases; J trimming: 7 bases; junction bases outside the gene matches: 12. This CDR3 is CAWAPPAGTSGRNEQFF. CDR3 DNA: TGTGCCTGGGCCCCCCCTGCCGGGACTAGCGGGAGGAATGAGCAGTTCTTC.

This clone occurred a few times. V is TRBV7-6 and J is TRBJ2-7; no definite D call. This CDR3 comprises 13 residues. Germline assignment: CDR1 SGHVS and CDR2 FNYEAQ. Trimming removed 8 bases from V and 0 bases from J, with 11 bases in between. CDR3 sequence: CASSAAISYEQYF. The CDR3, as DNA: TGTGCCAGCTCGGCGGCGATCTCCTACGAGCAGTACTTC. The whole variable domain, filled in from reference TRBV7-6 and TRBJ2-7, reads GAGVSQSPRYKVTKRGQDVALRCDPISGHVSLYWYRQALGQGPEFLTYFNYEAQQDKSGLPNDRFSAERPEGSISTLTIQRTEQRDSAMYRCASSAAISYEQYFGPGTRLTVT.

The gene calls are TRBV7-2 and TRBJ2-7; D ambiguous. This CDR3 spans 15 amino acids. CDR1 and CDR2 from the germline V gene are SGHTA and FQGNSA. The ends were cut back, 0 bases at V and 0 bases at J, with 9 bases in the middle. As DNA, the CDR3 is TGTGCCAGCAGCTTAGCCCCAGGCACCTCCTACGAGCAGTACTTC. Its protein is CASSLAPGTSYEQYF.

As for this clone: The same CDR3 can be traced to other DNA sequences in this sample. The rearrangement joins TRBV30 to TRBJ2-5; D perhaps matches TRBD2 (5 bases). Looked up from germline, CDR1 is GTSNPN and CDR2 is SVGIG (reference sequence). The CDR3 sequence is 13 residues long. V lost 0 bases and J 5 bases, leaving 10 bases between the germline ends. The CDR3 spells CAWSVRPGETQYF. The DNA of the CDR3 is TGTGCCTGGAGTGTACGGCCGGGGGAGACCCAGTACTTC. Full variable domain (remainder filled in from reference TRBV30 and TRBJ2-5): SQTIHQWPATLVQPVGSPLSLECTVEGTSNPNLYWYRQAAGRGLQLLFYSVGIGQISSEVPQNLSASRPQDRQFILSSKKLLLSDSGFYLCAWSVRPGETQYFGPGTRLLVL.

In DNA, the CDR3 is TGTGCCAGCAGCCAAGAGCCAAATCCTAACTATGGCTACACCTTC. Its protein product is CASSQEPNPNYGYTF. The chain recombines TRBV4-2 with TRBJ1-2; no reliable D call. This CDR3 is 15 amino acids long. Germline V gene data show CDR1 as LGHNA and CDR2 as YNFKEQ. V shed 0 bases and J shed 0 bases, with 8 bases lying between them.

Here the CDR3 reads CASSLEGYQETQYF. DNA of the CDR3: TGCGCCAGCAGCTTGGAAGGGTACCAAGAGACCCAGTACTTC. The genes are TRBV5-1 and TRBJ2-5; D not certain. V was cut by 0 bases and J by 0 bases, with 6 bases left in between. The CDR3 covers 14 residues. Germline V gives CDR1 SGHRS, CDR2 YFSETQ.